This T cell receptor beta chain was observed in a study of blood T cells in healthy people across ages (dated by TCRdb to between 2014 and 2017). General notes on the study: In model experiments, template switching captured about one uniquely barcoded TCR beta cDNA molecule for every two T cells. Donors were grouped into four age groups: young (average approximately 16 years), middle-aged (39), aged (about 60) and long-lived (approximately 75). Donors of different ages were randomly distributed across sequencing lanes to avoid experimental bias. Using deep sequencing normalized with unique cDNA molecular identifiers, the study measured how TCR beta repertoire diversity changes with age. For two donors (one aged 18 to 30 and one aged 80 or older), the study analyzed two additional independent replicas of 1 million unique cDNA reads from the same blood draw.

On this clonotype itself: Its antigen has not been determined. No much larger clonotype is one base removed from it; base qualities were not supplied.

Library prep was done by 5' RACE. The instrument given in TCRdb is Illumina HiSeq 2500. A second PCR of roughly 6 to 11 cycles was run with a J-beta primer mix and a sample-barcoded 5' primer. Each TCR beta cDNA molecule received a unique molecular identifier from a template-switch 5' adaptor carrying 12 random nucleotides. Each sample yielded at least 3 million CDR3-containing paired-end reads. First-strand cDNA synthesis was performed from all RNA using the Mint cDNA synthesis kit, with priming by a TRBC-specific oligonucleotide. Following uracil-DNA glycosylase treatment, all cDNA underwent a first 18-cycle PCR with the universal primers M1SS and BC2_uni_R. For the original study's pipeline: For normalization, 1 million high-quality reads, each with a distinct molecular identifier, were randomly selected from each sample. Instead of being binned into consensus sequences, reads that shared molecular identifiers were thrown out. MiTCR, with a Q25 quality threshold and the strictest error-elimination algorithm, was used for CDR3 identification, clonotype clustering and error correction. A nonparametric unseen species model using Euler transformation provided a lower-bound estimate of total TCR beta diversity. In TCRdb, the public reads were trimmed at Q25 with fastp and aligned with MiXCR, with productive beta chains retained. Records with the same CDR3 protein are collapsed into one entry carrying the most frequent genes and DNA. For this entry, the V and J calls and clone size follow TCRdb and not the study's own pipeline. This sample is represented by almost 1 million distinct CDR3 sequences; 45% to 60% of them were singletons. Of the sample, 20% to 25% falls within the top ten clones.

Systemically healthy Caucasian individuals from Russia, around 39 in total and aged roughly 6 to 100 years, were included as donors. Each donor gave about 11 milliliters of peripheral blood, drawn into EDTA-treated Vacutainer tubes. PBMCs were isolated by Ficoll-Paque density-gradient centrifugation, with at least 7 million obtained per sample. Trizol reagent was used to extract total RNA from the PBMCs, yielding at least 6 micrograms per sample. For every donor, flow cytometry on a PBMC aliquot measured the percentage of naive CD45RAhigh/CD27high T cells. Reading the germline V gene gives CDR1 MNHEY and CDR2 SVGEGT. The CDR3, from cysteine to phenylalanine, totals 16 residues. The CDR3 DNA has 48 bases and is translated from base 1. The germline V and J ends show losses of 6 bases and 3 bases respectively, and no gene match explains 6 bases of the junction. Findings and caveats that apply to the study as a whole: Bulk unsorted PBMC profiling prevented conclusive comparison of naive and antigen-experienced compartments. As age increased, observed TCR beta diversity per million T cells dropped in a roughly linear way, and a significant reduction was already evident by age 40. Compared with the aged group, the long-lived group had more naive CD4+ T cells, fewer expanded clones and increased TCR diversity, suggesting age selection. The percentage of naive T cells measured by flow cytometry correlated strongly with observed TCR beta diversity. Estimates of total diversity based on one million sequenced T cells were regarded as lower bounds and as underestimates. The CMV infection status of donors was not known, potentially confounding age-related changes in expanded clonotypes.

Source material: blood. The receptor was derived from a woman aged 60-75 years in good health. This chain joins TRBV6-2 or TRBV6-3 to TRBJ2-6; 9 bases in the middle match TRBD1. The CDR3: CASSQQGAGGANVLTF. The nucleotide sequence reads as follows: TGTGCCAGCAGCCAACAGGGGGCAGGTGGGGCCAACGTCCTGACTTTC.